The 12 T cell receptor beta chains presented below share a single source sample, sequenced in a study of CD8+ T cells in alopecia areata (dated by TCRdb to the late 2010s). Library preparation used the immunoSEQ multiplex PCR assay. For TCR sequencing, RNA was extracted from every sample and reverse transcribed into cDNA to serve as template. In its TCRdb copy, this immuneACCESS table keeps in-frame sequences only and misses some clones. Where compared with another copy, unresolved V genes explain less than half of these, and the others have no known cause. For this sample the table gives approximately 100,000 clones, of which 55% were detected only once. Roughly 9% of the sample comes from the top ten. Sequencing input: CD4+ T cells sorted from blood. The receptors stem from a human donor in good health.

The DNA of the CDR3 is TGTGCCAGCAGCTTGGGTGGAGGAGAGACCCAGTACTTC. Encoded protein: CASSLGGGETQYF. V gene TRBV5-4 combines with J gene TRBJ2-5; D is perhaps TRBD2 (5 bases). The CDR3 is 13 residues long. Germline assignment: CDR1 SGHNT and CDR2 YYREEE (reference sequence). Deletions cut 0 bases from V and 4 bases from J, with 7 bases between.

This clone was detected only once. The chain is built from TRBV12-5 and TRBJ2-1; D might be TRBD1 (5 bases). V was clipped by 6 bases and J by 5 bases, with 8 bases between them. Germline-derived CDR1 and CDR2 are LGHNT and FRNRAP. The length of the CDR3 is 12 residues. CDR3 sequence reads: CASGGQNNEQFF. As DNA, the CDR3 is TGTGCTAGTGGGGGGCAGAACAATGAGCAGTTCTTC.

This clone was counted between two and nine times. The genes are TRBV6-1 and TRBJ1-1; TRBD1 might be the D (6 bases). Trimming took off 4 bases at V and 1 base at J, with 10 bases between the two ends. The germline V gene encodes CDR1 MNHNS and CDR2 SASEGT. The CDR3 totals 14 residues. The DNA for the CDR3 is TGTGCCAGCAGTGGACAGGCCCGGAACACTGAAGCTTTCTTT. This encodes CASSGQARNTEAFF.

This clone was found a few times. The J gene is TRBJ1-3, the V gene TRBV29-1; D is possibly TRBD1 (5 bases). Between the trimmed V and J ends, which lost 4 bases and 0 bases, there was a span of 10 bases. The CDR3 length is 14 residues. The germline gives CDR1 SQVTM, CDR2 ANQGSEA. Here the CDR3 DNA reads TGCAGCGTTGCGGCGGGGGGCTCTGGAAACACCATATATTTT. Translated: CSVAAGGSGNTIYF.

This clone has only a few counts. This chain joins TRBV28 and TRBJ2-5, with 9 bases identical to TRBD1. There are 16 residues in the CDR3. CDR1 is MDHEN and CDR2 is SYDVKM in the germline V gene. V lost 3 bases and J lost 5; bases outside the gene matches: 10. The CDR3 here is CASSFLGQGPRETQYF. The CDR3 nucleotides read TGTGCCAGCAGTTTCCTCGGACAGGGGCCGAGGGAGACCCAGTACTTC.

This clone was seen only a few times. CDR3 sequence reads: CASSQDGIANADTQYF. In DNA, the CDR3 is TGCGCCAGCAGCCAAGATGGGATAGCTAACGCAGATACGCAGTATTTT. The chain uses TRBV4-3 and TRBJ2-3; D is uncertain. V was pared by 0 bases and J by 4 bases, with 14 bases between. CDR1 and CDR2 (germline): LGHNA, YSLEER. The CDR3 totals 16 residues.

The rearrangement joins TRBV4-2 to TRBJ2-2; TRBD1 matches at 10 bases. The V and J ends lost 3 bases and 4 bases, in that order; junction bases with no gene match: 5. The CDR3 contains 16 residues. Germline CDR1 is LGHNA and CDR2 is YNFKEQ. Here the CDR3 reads CASSQGQGFPTGELFF. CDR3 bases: TGTGCCAGCAGCCAGGGACAGGGGTTCCCCACCGGGGAGCTGTTTTTT.

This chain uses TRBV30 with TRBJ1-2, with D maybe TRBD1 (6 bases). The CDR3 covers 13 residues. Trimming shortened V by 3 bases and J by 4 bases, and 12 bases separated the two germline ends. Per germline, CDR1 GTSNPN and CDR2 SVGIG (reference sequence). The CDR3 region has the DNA TGTGCCTGGAGCCAACAGGGTGGCTATGGCTACACCTTC. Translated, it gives CAWSQQGGYGYTF. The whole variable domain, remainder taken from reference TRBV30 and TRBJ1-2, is SQTIHQWPATLVQPVGSPLSLECTVEGTSNPNLYWYRQAAGRGLQLLFYSVGIGQISSEVPQNLSASRPQDRQFILSSKKLLLSDSGFYLCAWSQQGGYGYTFGSGTRLTVV.

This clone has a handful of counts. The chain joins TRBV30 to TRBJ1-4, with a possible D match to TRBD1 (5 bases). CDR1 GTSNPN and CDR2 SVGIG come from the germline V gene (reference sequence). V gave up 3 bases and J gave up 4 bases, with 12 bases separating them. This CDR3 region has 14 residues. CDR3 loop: CAWRGPHLNEKLFF. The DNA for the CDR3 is TGTGCCTGGAGGGGGCCCCATCTTAATGAAAAACTGTTTTTT.

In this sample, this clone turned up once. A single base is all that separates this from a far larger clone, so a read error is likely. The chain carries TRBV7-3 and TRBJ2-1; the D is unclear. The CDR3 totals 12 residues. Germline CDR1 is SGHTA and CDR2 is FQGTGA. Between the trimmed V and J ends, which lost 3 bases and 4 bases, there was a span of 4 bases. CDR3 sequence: CASSFRYNEQFF. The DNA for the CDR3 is TGTGCCAGCAGCTTCCGATACAATGAGCAGTTCTTC. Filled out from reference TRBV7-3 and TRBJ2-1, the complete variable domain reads GAGVSQTPSNKVTEKGKYVELRCDPISGHTALYWYRQSLGQGPEFLIYFQGTGAADDSGLPNDRFFAVRPEGSVSTLKIQRTERGDSAVYLCASSFRYNEQFFGPGTRLTVL.

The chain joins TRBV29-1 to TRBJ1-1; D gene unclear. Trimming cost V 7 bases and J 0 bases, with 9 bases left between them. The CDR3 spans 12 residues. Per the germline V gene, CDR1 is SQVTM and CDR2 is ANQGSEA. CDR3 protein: CSGGPMNTEAFF. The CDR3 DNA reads TGCAGCGGAGGTCCAATGAACACTGAAGCTTTCTTT.

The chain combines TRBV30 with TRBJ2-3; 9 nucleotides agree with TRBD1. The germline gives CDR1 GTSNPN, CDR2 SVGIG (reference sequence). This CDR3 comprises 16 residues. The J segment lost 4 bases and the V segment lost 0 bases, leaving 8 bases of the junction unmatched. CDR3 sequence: CAWSVLSGTGSDTQYF. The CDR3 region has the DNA TGTGCCTGGAGTGTACTGTCCGGGACAGGGTCAGATACGCAGTATTTT.